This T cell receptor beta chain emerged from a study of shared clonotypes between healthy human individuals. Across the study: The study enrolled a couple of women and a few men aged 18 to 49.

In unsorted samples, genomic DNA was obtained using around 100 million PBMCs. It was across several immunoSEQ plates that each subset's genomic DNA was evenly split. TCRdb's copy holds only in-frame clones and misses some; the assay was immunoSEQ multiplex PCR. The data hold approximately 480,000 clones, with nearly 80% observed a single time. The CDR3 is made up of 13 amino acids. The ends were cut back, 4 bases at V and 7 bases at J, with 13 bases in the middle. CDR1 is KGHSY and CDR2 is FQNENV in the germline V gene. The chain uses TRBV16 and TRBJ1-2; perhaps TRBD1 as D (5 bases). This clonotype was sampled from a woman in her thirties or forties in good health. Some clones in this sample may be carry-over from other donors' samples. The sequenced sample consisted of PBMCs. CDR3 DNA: TGTGCCAGCAGCCGGAGCCAGGGTGGTGGCTACACCTTC. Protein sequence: CASSRSQGGGYTF.